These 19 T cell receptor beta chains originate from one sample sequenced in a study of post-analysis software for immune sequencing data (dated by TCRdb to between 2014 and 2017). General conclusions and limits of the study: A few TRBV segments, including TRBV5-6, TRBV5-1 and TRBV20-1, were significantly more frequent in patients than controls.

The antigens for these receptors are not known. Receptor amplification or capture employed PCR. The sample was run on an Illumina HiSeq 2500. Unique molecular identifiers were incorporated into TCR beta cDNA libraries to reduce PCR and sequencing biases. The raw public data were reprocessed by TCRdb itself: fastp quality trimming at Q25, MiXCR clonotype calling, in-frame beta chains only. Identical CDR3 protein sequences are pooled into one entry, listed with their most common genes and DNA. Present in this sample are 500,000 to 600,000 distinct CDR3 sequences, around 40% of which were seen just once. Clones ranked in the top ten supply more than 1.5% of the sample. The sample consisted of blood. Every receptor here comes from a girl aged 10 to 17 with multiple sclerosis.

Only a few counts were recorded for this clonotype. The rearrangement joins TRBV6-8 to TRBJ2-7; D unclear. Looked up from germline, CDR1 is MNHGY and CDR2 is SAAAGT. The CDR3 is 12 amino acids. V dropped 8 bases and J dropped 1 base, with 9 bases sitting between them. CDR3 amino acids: CASGRRSYEQYF. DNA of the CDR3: TGTGCCAGCGGGCGACGATCCTACGAGCAGTACTTC.

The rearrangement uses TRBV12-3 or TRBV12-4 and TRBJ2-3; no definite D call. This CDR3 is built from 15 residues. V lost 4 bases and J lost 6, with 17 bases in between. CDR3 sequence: CASSSGPYLADTQYF. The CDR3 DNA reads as TGTGCCAGCAGTTCCGGCCCTTACCTTGCTGATACGCAGTATTTT.

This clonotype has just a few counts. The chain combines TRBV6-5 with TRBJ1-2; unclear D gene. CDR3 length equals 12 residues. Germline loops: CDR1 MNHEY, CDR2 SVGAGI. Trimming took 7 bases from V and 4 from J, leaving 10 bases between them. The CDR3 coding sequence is TGTGCCAGCAACAGTTGGGGCTATGGCTACACCTTC. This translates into CASNSWGYGYTF.

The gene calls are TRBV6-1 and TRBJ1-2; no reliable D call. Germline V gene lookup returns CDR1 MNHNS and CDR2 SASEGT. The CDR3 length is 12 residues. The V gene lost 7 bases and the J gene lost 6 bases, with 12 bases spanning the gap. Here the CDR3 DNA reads TGTGCCAGCACCGGACTCCTAAATGGCTACACCTTC. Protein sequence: CASTGLLNGYTF.

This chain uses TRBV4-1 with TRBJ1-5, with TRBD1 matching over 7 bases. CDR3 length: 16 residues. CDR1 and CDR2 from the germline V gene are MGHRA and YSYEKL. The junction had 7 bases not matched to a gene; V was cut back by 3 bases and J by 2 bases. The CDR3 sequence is CASSQTMGQRNQPQHF. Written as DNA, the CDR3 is TGCGCCAGCAGCCAGACGATGGGACAGCGCAATCAGCCCCAGCATTTT.

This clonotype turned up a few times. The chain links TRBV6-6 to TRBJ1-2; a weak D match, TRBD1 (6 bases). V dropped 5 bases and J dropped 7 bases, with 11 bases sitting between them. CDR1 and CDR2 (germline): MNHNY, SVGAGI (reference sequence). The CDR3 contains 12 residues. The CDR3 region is CASSRDRSGYTF. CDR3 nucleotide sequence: TGTGCCAGCAGTAGAGACAGGTCTGGCTACACCTTC.

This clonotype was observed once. CDR3 in DNA: TGTGCCAGCAGCCACAGGGGTAGTCTAGCGGTGTACAATGAGCAGTTCTTC. It yields the protein CASSHRGSLAVYNEQFF. The chain is built from TRBV3-1 and TRBJ2-1; possible D gene TRBD2, 7 bases. Germline V CDR1 and CDR2: LGHDT, YNNKEL (reference sequence). Trimming left V 3 bases short and J 4 bases short, with 19 bases between. The CDR3 extends over 17 amino acids.

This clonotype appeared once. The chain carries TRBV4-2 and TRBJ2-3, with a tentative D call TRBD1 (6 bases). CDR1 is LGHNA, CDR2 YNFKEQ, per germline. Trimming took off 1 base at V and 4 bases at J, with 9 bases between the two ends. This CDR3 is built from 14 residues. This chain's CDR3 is CASSQAGGADTQYF. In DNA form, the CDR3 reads TGTGCCAGCAGCCAAGCTGGGGGCGCAGATACGCAGTATTTT.

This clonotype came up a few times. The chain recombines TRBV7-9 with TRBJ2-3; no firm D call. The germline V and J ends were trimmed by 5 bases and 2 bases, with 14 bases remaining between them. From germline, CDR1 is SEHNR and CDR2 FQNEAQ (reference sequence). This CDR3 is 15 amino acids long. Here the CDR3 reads CASSDHGVPTDTQYF. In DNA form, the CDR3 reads TGTGCCAGCAGCGATCATGGGGTCCCCACAGATACGCAGTATTTT.

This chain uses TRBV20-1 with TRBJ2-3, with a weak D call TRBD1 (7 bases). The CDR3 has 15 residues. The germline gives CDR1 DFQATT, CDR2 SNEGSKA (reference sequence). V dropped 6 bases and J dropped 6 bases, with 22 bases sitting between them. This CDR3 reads CSAPMQGGDWDTQYF. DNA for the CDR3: TGCAGTGCCCCAATGCAGGGGGGAGATTGGGATACGCAGTATTTT.

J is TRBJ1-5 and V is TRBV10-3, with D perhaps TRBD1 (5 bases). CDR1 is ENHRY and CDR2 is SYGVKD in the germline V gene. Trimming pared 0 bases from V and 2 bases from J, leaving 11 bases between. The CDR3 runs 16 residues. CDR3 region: CAISESMKGGNQPQHF. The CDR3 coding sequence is TGTGCCATCAGTGAGTCTATGAAAGGGGGCAATCAGCCCCAGCATTTT.

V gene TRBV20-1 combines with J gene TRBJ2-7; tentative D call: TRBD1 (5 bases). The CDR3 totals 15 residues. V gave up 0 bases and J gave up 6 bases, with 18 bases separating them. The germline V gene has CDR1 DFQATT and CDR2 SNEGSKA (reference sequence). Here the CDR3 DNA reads TGCAGTGCTAGAGATTCGCGGCACCTCAGGGCCGAGCAGTACTTC. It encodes CSARDSRHLRAEQYF.

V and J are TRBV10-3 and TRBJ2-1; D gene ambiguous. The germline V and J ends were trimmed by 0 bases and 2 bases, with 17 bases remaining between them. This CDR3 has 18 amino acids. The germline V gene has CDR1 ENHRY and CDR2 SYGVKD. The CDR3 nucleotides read TGTGCCATCAGTGAGTCCGTCGTTTGGGCAGGCCCCTACAATGAGCAGTTCTTC. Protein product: CAISESVVWAGPYNEQFF.

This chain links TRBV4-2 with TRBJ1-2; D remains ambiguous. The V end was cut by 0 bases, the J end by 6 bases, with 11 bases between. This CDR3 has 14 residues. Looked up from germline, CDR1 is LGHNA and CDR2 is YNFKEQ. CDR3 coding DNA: TGTGCCAGCAGCCAAGAGGTAGGGAGGCATGGCTACACCTTC. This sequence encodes CASSQEVGRHGYTF.

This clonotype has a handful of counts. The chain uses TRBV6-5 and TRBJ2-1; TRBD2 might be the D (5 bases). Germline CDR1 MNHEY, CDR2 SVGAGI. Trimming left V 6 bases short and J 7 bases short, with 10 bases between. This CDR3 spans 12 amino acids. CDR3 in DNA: TGTGCCAGCAGGGGCAGGACTAATGAGCAGTTCTTC. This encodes CASRGRTNEQFF.

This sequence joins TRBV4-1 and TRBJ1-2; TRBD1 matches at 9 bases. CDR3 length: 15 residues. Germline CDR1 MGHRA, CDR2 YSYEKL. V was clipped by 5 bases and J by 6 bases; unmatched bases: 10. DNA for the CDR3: TGCGCCAGCAGCGTCCAAACAGGGGGCGCCGATGGCTACACCTTC. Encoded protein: CASSVQTGGADGYTF.

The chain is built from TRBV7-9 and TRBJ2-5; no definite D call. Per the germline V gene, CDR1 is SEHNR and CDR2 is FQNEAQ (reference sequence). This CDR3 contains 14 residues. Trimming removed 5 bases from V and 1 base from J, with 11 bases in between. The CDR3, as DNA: TGTGCCAGCAGCGCCCTGGGCAGCCAAGAGACCCAGTACTTC. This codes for CASSALGSQETQYF.

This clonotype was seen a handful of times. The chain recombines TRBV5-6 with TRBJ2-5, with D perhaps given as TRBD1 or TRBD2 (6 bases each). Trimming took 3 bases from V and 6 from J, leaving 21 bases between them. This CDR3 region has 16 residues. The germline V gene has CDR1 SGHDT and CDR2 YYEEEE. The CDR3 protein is CASSWGAASGWKTQYF. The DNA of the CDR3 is TGTGCCAGCAGCTGGGGGGCGGCATCGGGGTGGAAGACCCAGTACTTC.

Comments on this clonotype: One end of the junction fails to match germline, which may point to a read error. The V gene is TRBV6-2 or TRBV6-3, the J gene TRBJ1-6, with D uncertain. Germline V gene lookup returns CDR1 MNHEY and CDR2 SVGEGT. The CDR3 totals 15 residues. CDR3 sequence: CASSYPSPGGSPPHF. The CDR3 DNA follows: TGTGCCAGCAGTTACCCGAGCCCCGGTGGATCACCCCCCCACTTT.